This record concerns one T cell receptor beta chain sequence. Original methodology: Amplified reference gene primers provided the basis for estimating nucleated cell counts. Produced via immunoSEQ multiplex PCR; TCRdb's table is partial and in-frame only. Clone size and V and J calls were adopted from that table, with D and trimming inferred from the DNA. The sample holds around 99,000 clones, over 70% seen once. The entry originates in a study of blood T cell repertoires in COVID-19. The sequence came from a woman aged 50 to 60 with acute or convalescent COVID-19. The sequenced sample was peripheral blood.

CDR3: CASSFPRNTEAFF. DNA for the CDR3: TGTGCCAGCAGCTTCCCTCGGAACACTGAAGCTTTCTTT. This sequence joins TRBV11-2 and TRBJ1-1; D ambiguous. This CDR3 has 13 amino acids. Germline-derived CDR1 and CDR2 are SGHAT and FQNNGV. The V and J ends lost 3 bases and 1 base respectively, with 6 bases between them.